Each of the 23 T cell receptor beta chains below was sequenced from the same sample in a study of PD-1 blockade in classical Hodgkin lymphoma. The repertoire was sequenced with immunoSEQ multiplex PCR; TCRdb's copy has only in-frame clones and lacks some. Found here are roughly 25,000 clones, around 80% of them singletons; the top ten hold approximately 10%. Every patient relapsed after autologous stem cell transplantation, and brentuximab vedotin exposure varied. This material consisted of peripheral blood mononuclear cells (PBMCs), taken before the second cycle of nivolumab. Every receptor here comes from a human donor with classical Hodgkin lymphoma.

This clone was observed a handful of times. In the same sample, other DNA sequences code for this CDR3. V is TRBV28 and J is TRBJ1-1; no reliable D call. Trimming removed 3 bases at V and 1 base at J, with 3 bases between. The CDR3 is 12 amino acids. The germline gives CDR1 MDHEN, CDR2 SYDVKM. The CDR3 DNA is TGTGCCAGCAGTTTGCGGAACACTGAAGCTTTCTTT. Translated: CASSLRNTEAFF.

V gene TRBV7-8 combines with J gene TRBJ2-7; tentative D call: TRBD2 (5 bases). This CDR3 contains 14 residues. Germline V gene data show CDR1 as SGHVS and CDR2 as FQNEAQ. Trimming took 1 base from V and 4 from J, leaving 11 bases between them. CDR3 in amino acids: CASSLGTRGYEQYF. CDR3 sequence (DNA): TGTGCCAGCAGCTTAGGGACCCGGGGATACGAGCAGTACTTC. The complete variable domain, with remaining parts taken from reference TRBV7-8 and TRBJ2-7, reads GAGVSQSPRYKVAKRGQDVALRCDPISGHVSLFWYQQALGQGPEFLTYFQNEAQLDKSGLPSDRFFAERPEGSVSTLKIQRTQQEDSAVYLCASSLGTRGYEQYFGPGTRLTVT.

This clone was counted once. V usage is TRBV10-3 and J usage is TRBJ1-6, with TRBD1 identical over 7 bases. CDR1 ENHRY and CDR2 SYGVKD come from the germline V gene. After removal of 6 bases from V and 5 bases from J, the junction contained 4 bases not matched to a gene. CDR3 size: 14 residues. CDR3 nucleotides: TGTGCCATCAGAAGGACAGGCGATAATTCACCCCTCCACTTT. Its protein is CAIRRTGDNSPLHF.

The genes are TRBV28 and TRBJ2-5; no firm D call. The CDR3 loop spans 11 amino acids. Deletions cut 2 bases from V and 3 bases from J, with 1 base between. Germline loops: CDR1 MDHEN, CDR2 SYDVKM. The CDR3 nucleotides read TGTGCCAGCAGTTTAGAAGAGACCCAGTACTTC. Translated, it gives CASSLEETQYF.

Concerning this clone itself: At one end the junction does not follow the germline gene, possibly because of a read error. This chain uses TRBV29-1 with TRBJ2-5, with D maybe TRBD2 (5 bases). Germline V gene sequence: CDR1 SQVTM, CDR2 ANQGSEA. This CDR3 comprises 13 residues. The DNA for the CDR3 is TGCAGCGCAGCGGACGGATCAGGAGAGGCCCAGTACTTC. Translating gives CSAADGSGEAQYF.

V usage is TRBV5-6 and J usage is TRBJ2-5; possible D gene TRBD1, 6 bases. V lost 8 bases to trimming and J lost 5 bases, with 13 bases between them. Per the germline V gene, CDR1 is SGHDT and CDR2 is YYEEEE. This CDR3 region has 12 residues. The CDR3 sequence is CASSPGVETQYF. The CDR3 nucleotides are TGTGCCAGTAGCCCAGGGGTGGAGACCCAGTACTTC.

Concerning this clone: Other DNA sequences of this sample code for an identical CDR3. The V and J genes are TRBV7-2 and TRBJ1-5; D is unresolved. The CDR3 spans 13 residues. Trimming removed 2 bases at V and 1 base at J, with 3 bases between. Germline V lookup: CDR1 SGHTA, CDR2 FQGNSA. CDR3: CASSLSSNQPQHF. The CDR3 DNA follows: TGTGCCAGCAGCTTATCGAGCAATCAGCCCCAGCATTTT.

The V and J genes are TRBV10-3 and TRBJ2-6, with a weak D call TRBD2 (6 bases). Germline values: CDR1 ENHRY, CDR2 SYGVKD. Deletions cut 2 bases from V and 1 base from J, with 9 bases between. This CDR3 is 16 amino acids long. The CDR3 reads CAISEMEGSGANVLTF. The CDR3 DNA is TGTGCCATCAGTGAGATGGAGGGATCTGGGGCCAACGTCCTGACTTTC.

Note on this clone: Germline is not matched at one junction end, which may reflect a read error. The CDR3 loop reads CASGQEGLSYNSPLHF. CDR3 in DNA: TGCGCCAGCGGCCAAGAAGGTCTCTCCTATAATTCACCCCTCCACTTT. The chain links TRBV4-3 to TRBJ1-6, with D unresolved. Germline values: CDR1 LGHNA, CDR2 YSLEER. CDR3 length equals 16 residues.

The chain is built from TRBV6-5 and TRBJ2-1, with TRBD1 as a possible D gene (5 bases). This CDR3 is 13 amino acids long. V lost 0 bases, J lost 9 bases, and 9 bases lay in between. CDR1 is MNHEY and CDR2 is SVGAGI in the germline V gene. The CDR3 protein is CASSYSMGLEQFF. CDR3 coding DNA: TGTGCCAGCAGTTACTCGATGGGGCTTGAGCAGTTCTTC.

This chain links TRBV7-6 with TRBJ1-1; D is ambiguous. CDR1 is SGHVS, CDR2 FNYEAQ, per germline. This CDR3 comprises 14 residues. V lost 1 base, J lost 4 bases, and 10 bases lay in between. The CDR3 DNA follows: TGTGCCAGCAGCTTAGGAGGCATGGGCACTGAAGCTTTCTTT. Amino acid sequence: CASSLGGMGTEAFF.

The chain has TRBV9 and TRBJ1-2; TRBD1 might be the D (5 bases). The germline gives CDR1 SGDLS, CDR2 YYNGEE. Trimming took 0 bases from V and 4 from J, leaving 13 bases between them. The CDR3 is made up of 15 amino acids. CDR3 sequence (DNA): TGTGCCAGCAGCGTAGATGGGGGATCGGCCTATGGCTACACCTTC. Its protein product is CASSVDGGSAYGYTF.

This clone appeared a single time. In nucleotides, the CDR3 is TGCGCCAGCAGCCAAGAAGGAACCACCCCCGGGGAGCTGTTTTTT. This translates into CASSQEGTTPGELFF. The chain links TRBV4-1 to TRBJ2-2; D gene unclear. Looked up from germline, CDR1 is MGHRA and CDR2 is YSYEKL. The CDR3 totals 15 residues. The V gene lost 0 bases and the J gene lost 6 bases, with 11 bases spanning the gap.

The CDR3 is CASSFSGGSYNSPLHF. Here the CDR3 DNA reads TGTGCCAGCAGCTTCTCGGGGGGGTCCTATAATTCACCCCTCCACTTT. The chain is built from TRBV7-8 and TRBJ1-6; perhaps TRBD1 as D (5 bases). The CDR3 totals 16 residues. CDR1 and CDR2 from the germline V gene are SGHVS and FQNEAQ. Trimming took off 3 bases at V and 1 base at J, with 10 bases between the two ends.

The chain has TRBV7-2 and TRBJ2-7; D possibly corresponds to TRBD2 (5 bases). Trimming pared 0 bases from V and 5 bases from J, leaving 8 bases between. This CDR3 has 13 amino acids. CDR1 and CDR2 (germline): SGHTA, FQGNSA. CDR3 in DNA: TGTGCCAGCAGCTTAGCGCCCGGGAACGAGCAGTACTTC. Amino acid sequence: CASSLAPGNEQYF.

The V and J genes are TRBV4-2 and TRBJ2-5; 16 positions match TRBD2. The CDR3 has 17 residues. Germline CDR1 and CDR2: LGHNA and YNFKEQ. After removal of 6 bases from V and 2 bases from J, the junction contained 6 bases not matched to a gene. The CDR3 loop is CASSRGLAGGPQETQYF. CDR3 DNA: TGTGCCAGCAGTCGGGGACTAGCGGGGGGGCCGCAAGAGACCCAGTACTTC.

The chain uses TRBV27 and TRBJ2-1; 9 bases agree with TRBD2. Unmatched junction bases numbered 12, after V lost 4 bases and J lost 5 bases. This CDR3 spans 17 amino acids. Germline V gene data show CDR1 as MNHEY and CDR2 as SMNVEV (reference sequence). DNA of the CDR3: TGTGCCAGCAGTTCCCTCCCCTTAGCGGGGGTAGACAATGAGCAGTTCTTC. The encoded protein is CASSSLPLAGVDNEQFF.

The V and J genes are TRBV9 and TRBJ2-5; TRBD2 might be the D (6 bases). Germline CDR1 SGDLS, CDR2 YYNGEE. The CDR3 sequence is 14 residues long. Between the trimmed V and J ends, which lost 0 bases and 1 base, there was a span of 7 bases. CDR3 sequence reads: CASSVGTTQETQYF. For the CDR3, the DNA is TGTGCCAGCAGCGTAGGGACTACCCAAGAGACCCAGTACTTC.

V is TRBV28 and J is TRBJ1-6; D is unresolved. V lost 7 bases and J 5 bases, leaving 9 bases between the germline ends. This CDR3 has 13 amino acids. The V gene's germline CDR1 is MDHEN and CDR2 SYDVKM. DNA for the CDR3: TGTGCCAGCAATCACCTTAATAATTCACCCCTCCACTTT. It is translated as CASNHLNNSPLHF.

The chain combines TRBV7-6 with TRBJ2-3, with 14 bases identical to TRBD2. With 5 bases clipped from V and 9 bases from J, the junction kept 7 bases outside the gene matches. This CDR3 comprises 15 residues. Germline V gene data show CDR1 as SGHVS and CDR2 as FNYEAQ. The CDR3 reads CASSRLAGGRDTQYF. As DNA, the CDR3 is TGTGCCAGCAGCAGACTAGCGGGGGGGAGGGACACGCAGTATTTT. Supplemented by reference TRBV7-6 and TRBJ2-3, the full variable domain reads GAGVSQSPRYKVTKRGQDVALRCDPISGHVSLYWYRQALGQGPEFLTYFNYEAQQDKSGLPNDRFSAERPEGSISTLTIQRTEQRDSAMYRCASSRLAGGRDTQYFGPGTRLTVL.

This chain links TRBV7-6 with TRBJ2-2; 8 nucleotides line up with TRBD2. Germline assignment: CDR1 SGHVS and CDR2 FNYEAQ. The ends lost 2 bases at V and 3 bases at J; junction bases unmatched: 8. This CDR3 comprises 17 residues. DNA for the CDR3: TGTGCCAGCAGCTTAAGGGGAGCGGGGGCCGACACCGGGGAGCTGTTTTTT. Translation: CASSLRGAGADTGELFF.

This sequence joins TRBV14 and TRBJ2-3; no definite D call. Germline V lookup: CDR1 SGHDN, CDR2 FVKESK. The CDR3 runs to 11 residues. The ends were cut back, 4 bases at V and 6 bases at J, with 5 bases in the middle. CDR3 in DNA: TGTGCCAGCAGCCCCCGGGATACGCAGTATTTT. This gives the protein CASSPRDTQYF.

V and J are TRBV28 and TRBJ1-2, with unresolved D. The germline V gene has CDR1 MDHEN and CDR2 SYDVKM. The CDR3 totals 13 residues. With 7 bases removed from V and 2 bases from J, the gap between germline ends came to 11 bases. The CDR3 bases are TGTGCCAGCAAGCGGGCAGTCAACTATGGCTACACCTTC. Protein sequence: CASKRAVNYGYTF.